Here is one TCR beta chain with its context. The antigen is unknown. The germline V and J ends were trimmed by 0 bases and 4 bases, with 13 bases remaining between them. Germline V lookup: CDR1 KGHSH, CDR2 LQKENI. This CDR3 is 16 amino acids long. The sample comes from a study of neoadjuvant nivolumab and ipilimumab in lung cancer. For the study at large: The combination arm added day-1 ipilimumab 1 mg/kg to nivolumab 3 mg/kg on days 1, 15, 29.

Assay used: immunoSEQ multiplex PCR; TCRdb lists only in-frame clones, some missing. Of tens of thousands of clones in the sample, approximately 89% were seen once. Study outcomes and limitations: Resected tumors had greater TCR richness and clonality than uninvolved lung. Resected-tumor TCR richness correlated positively with pretherapy blood richness.

This specimen was peripheral blood, taken before neoadjuvant nivolumab, alone or with ipilimumab. This chain connects TRBV18 to TRBJ2-1, with a tentative D call TRBD2 (5 bases). The clonotype originates from an adult with non-small cell lung cancer. The CDR3 loop is CASSPPSGNEYNEQFF. The CDR3 DNA sequence: TGTGCCAGCTCACCACCTTCCGGGAACGAATACAATGAGCAGTTCTTC.